The source of this T cell receptor (beta chain) is a study of beta chain features in type 1 diabetes. Overall study results and limits: In every one of the four CD4+ subsets, TCRB CDR3s were moderately but significantly shorter in Type 1 diabetes patients.

From germline, CDR1 is SQVTM and CDR2 ANQGSEA. The germline V and J ends were trimmed by 5 bases and 4 bases, with 17 bases remaining between them. The CDR3 runs 14 residues. Every bit of the isolated RNA underwent reverse transcription, so sequencing read expressed TCRB transcripts. Sequencing was performed with immunoSEQ multiplex PCR; in TCRdb, only in-frame clones are kept and a portion is missing. This table has about 650,000 clones, around 12% appearing once. Comment on this clone: Its antigen is unidentified.

Sorting of CD4+ naive, central memory, regulatory and stem cell-like memory cells was performed via CD45RO/CCR7/CD25/CD127/CD95/CD27. The chain is built from TRBV29-1 and TRBJ2-5, with D unclear. The sample comprised naive CD4+ T cells from blood. The sequence was collected from a man aged 25-45 years with type 1 diabetes. In DNA form, the CDR3 reads TGCAGCGTTCCTCCCGGGTCGAATGCAGAGACCCAGTACTTC. Residues: CSVPPGSNAETQYF.